The rows below give T cell receptor beta chains drawn from one sample of a study of OX40 agonist ivuxolimab in advanced cancers. The data were produced by immunoSEQ multiplex PCR, yet TCRdb's version contains in-frame clones alone and is incomplete. The sample yields 10,000 to 15,000 clones, more than 65% seen once. This sample comprised CD4+ or CD8+ T cells sorted from blood, obtained in a trial of the OX40 agonist ivuxolimab. The receptors here all came from an adult with an advanced solid tumor such as melanoma, head and neck, liver or kidney cancer. CDR3s include the opening cysteine and the closing phenylalanine or tryptophan. The order of the fields is J gene, clone size, V gene, D gene, CDR3 protein, CDR3 DNA. A D gene is named only where the DNA matches it firmly. Some rows have no size entry. The others give once, few or many, or a class for an expanded clone.

TRBJ2-7,.,TRBV28,TRBD2,CASEGGGSAYEQYF,TGTGCCAGCGAGGGTGGCGGGAGTGCCTACGAGCAGTACTTC
TRBJ1-1,.,TRBV7-9,.,CASNYGNTEAFF,TGTGCCAGCAACTACGGGAACACTGAAGCTTTCTTT
TRBJ2-3,.,TRBV10-1,TRBD2,CASSEPTSGSVQYF,TGCGCCAGCAGTGAGCCCACTAGCGGGAGCGTGCAGTATTTT
TRBJ1-1,.,TRBV6-5,TRBD1,CASRAGGTEAFF,TGTGCCAGCAGGGCAGGGGGCACTGAAGCTTTCTTT
TRBJ2-1,.,TRBV7-8,.,CASSLARGRDPQFF,TGTGCCAGCAGCTTAGCCAGGGGCCGGGACCCGCAGTTCTTC
TRBJ1-5,.,TRBV2,.,CASSDIGNQPQHF,TGTGCCAGCAGTGATATAGGTAATCAGCCCCAGCATTTT
TRBJ2-1,.,TRBV4-1,.,CASSQPITYNEQFF,TGCGCCAGCAGCCAGCCCATAACATACAATGAGCAGTTCTTC
TRBJ2-7,.,TRBV11-3,TRBD2,CASSLDSSGAYEQYF,TGTGCCAGCAGCTTAGATTCTAGCGGAGCCTACGAGCAGTACTTC
TRBJ2-1,.,TRBV19,.,CASSAYGERNEQFF,TGTGCCAGTAGTGCTTACGGGGAGAGGAATGAGCAGTTCTTC
TRBJ2-2,.,TRBV6-4,.,CASSDGDTGELFF,TGTGCCAGCAGTGACGGGGACACCGGGGAGCTGTTTTTT
TRBJ1-1,.,TRBV7-9,.,CASSPPPERAFF,TGTGCCAGCAGCCCTCCGCCGGAGCGGGCTTTCTTT
TRBJ1-5,once,TRBV4-1,.,CASSPVLSQPQHF,TGCGCCAGCAGCCCGGTCCTTTCTCAGCCCCAGCATTTT
TRBJ2-3,.,TRBV9,.,CASSVASDGSGTDTQYF,TGTGCCAGCAGCGTGGCGAGTGATGGGAGCGGCACAGATACGCAGTATTTT
TRBJ2-7,.,TRBV28,.,CASSLYTDASYEQYF,TGTGCCAGCAGTTTATATACAGATGCCTCCTACGAGCAGTACTTC
TRBJ2-2,few,TRBV4-1,.,CASSPESLWTGELFF,TGCGCCAGCAGCCCCGAGTCGCTCTGGACCGGGGAGCTGTTTTTT
TRBJ1-1,.,TRBV19,.,CASSTWDGKEAFF,TGTGCCAGTAGTACCTGGGACGGGAAGGAAGCTTTCTTT
TRBJ1-5,.,TRBV5-4,TRBD1,CASSSGTGNNQPQHF,TGTGCCAGCAGTTCCGGGACAGGGAACAATCAGCCCCAGCATTTT
TRBJ1-1,.,TRBV15,.,CATGDLNTEAFF,TGTGCCACCGGGGACCTGAACACTGAAGCTTTCTTT
TRBJ2-1,few,TRBV30,TRBD2,CAWSWGGSKDEQFF,TGTGCCTGGAGCTGGGGGGGGAGTAAGGATGAGCAGTTCTTC
TRBJ2-1,.,TRBV4-1,TRBD2,CASSDFFGGRAGGEQFF,TGCGCCAGCAGCGATTTTTTCGGCGGGAGGGCCGGGGGTGAGCAGTTCTTC
TRBJ2-7,once,TRBV19,.,CASSIVHSPGEQYF,TGTGCCAGTAGTATAGTCCACAGCCCTGGCGAGCAGTACTTC
TRBJ1-2,few,TRBV7-9,TRBD1,CASSTGTGVNYGYTF,TGTGCCAGCAGCACCGGGACAGGTGTTAACTATGGCTACACCTTC
TRBJ2-3,.,TRBV29-1,.,CGTPALPTDTQYF,TGCGGAACCCCGGCACTTCCCACAGATACGCAGTATTTT
TRBJ1-3,.,TRBV19,TRBD1,CASTRNPGQGGNTIYF,TGTGCCAGCACCAGAAATCCGGGACAGGGAGGAAACACCATATATTTT
TRBJ2-7,few,TRBV5-4,TRBD1,CASSQGTGGVEQYF,TGTGCCAGCAGCCAGGGGACAGGGGGCGTCGAGCAGTACTTC
TRBJ2-2,.,TRBV6-4,.,CASRLTDYTGELFF,TGTGCCAGCAGGCTGACAGATTACACCGGGGAGCTGTTTTTT
TRBJ1-4,.,TRBV11-2,.,CASSRTGEGNEKLFF,TGTGCCAGCAGCCGCACGGGCGAGGGTAATGAAAAACTGTTTTTT
TRBJ1-1,large,TRBV27,TRBD1,CASSSYRDRVHTEAFF,TGTGCCAGCAGTTCATACCGGGACAGGGTACACACTGAAGCTTTCTTT
TRBJ2-3,.,TRBV18,.,CASSPAGTDTQYF,TGTGCCAGCTCACCGGCAGGCACAGATACGCAGTATTTT
TRBJ1-3,.,TRBV11-2,TRBD1,CASSGQGGSGNTIYF,TGTGCCAGCAGCGGACAGGGGGGCTCTGGAAACACCATATATTTT
TRBJ1-1,once,TRBV5-4,.,CASSFRGVGNTEAFF,TGTGCCAGCAGCTTTCGAGGGGTAGGGAACACTGAAGCTTTCTTT
TRBJ1-1,.,TRBV13,.,CASSLGRGGTEAFF,TGTGCCAGCAGCTTAGGGCGAGGGGGGACTGAAGCTTTCTTT
TRBJ1-1,.,TRBV4-3,.,CASSPKGALGGDTEAFF,TGCGCCAGCAGCCCGAAAGGGGCCCTCGGTGGAGACACTGAAGCTTTCTTT
TRBJ1-1,medium-sized,TRBV10-1,.,CASSKRQNTEAFF,TGCGCCAGCAGTAAGAGACAGAACACTGAAGCTTTCTTT
TRBJ2-1,.,TRBV7-9,TRBD2,CASSLASGTYNEQFF,TGTGCCAGCAGCTTAGCTAGCGGGACCTACAATGAGCAGTTCTTC
TRBJ2-7,medium-sized,TRBV6-1,.,CASSHSGKAYEQYF,TGTGCCAGCAGTCACTCAGGGAAAGCCTACGAGCAGTACTTC
TRBJ2-7,.,TRBV27,.,CASSPSVGWYEQYF,TGTGCCAGCAGTCCCTCGGTCGGGTGGTACGAGCAGTACTTC
TRBJ2-1,once,TRBV7-8,.,CASSLMGNEQFF,TGTGCCAGCAGCTTAATGGGGAATGAGCAGTTCTTC
TRBJ2-1,.,TRBV9,TRBD2,CASSASGRAGNEQFF,TGTGCCAGCAGCGCGAGCGGGAGGGCCGGCAATGAGCAGTTCTTC